Listed below are T cell receptor beta chains from one sample, sequenced in a study of regulatory T cells in long-lasting Graves disease. TCRdb redid the calling of the multiplex PCR reads with MiXCR, one entry per CDR3 protein. The data contain 380,000 or so distinct CDR3 sequences, 15% to 20% of them singletons. These data were also filed under a second study, of T cells in Graves' hyperthyroidism and ophthalmopathy.

The sample consisted of peripheral blood mononuclear cells (PBMCs), taken at new diagnosis, from a patient treated with antithyroid drugs. Receptors originate from a woman younger than 35 with Graves disease. Each CDR3 is given with its conserved first and last residue. Fields, in order: V gene, J gene, CDR3 protein.

V: TRBV5-1
J: TRBJ1-2
CDR3: CASSLGGATNYGYTF

V: TRBV12-3/TRBV12-4
J: TRBJ2-7
CDR3: CASSLGKLSEQYF

V: TRBV9
J: TRBJ2-1
CDR3: CASSADGAAKLDEQFF

V: TRBV29-1
J: TRBJ2-6
CDR3: CSVEEGVGANVLTF

V: TRBV6-2/TRBV6-3
J: TRBJ2-1
CDR3: CASSYLLTSGKPGEQFF

V: TRBV12-3/TRBV12-4
J: TRBJ1-2
CDR3: CASSLRAPGSYTF

V: TRBV2
J: TRBJ1-5
CDR3: CASSEDRGGQPQHF

V: TRBV20-1
J: TRBJ2-3
CDR3: CSARASGRAGSTDTQYF

V: TRBV7-3
J: TRBJ2-1
CDR3: CASSLIGVSGGSGYNEQFF

V: TRBV7-3
J: TRBJ2-1
CDR3: CASSLDGRAYNEQFF

V: TRBV5-1
J: TRBJ2-2
CDR3: CASSRVVNTGELFF

V: TRBV20-1
J: TRBJ1-2
CDR3: CSATVRQGTYGYTF

V: TRBV19
J: TRBJ2-7
CDR3: CASSTDSYEQYF

V: TRBV6-1
J: TRBJ1-2
CDR3: CASSTPGTANYGYTF

V: TRBV10-1
J: TRBJ1-5
CDR3: CASSESDNQPQHF

V: TRBV6-1
J: TRBJ2-6
CDR3: CAGGAGPFSGANVLTF

V: TRBV11-2
J: TRBJ1-2
CDR3: CASSLGAENGYTF

V: TRBV28
J: TRBJ1-1
CDR3: CASSPGITWTEAFF

V: TRBV2
J: TRBJ2-3
CDR3: CASRATSAPTDTQYF

V: TRBV28
J: TRBJ1-1
CDR3: CASSLLTGGITEAFF

V: TRBV6-2/TRBV6-3
J: TRBJ1-3
CDR3: CASSYAPTGSRSGNTIYF

V: TRBV5-1
J: TRBJ2-3
CDR3: CASSLASRVSDTQYF

V: TRBV18
J: TRBJ2-1
CDR3: CASSPDRAGNEQFF

V: TRBV6-1
J: TRBJ1-1
CDR3: CASSRDRTEAFF

V: TRBV25-1
J: TRBJ1-3
CDR3: CASSAGSLSGNTIYF

V: TRBV20-1
J: TRBJ1-5
CDR3: CSGIYGNQPQHF